This T cell receptor beta chain was sequenced during a study of T-cell reconstitution after alpha-beta-depleted transplantation in children. At least ten counts were recorded for this clonotype. What it recognizes is unknown. Regarding the study as a whole: Expanded clones from the graft, numbering several hundred, reportedly supplied alpha-beta T cells about two months after transplant. Once a year had passed after transplant, T-cell counts and diversity came mostly from newly produced T cells.

Unique molecular identifiers were incorporated when the TCRbeta library was constructed. A single record per CDR3 protein comes from TCRdb applying MiXCR to the PCR reads. The sample includes about 190,000 distinct CDR3 sequences, around 10% seen only once; the top ten take about 13%. The CDR3 runs 15 residues. With 5 bases clipped from V and 5 bases from J, the junction kept 7 bases outside the gene matches. Germline loops: CDR1 SGHRS, CDR2 YFSETQ. The chain couples TRBV5-1 to TRBJ2-1; 10 nucleotides line up with TRBD2. The receptor was derived from a boy aged 2-15 years with acute myeloid leukemia, due to receive a stem cell transplant. Here the sequenced sample was PBMCs, taken before TCRalphabeta/CD19-depleted stem cell transplant. The CDR3 sequence is CASSFTSGTHNEQFF. CDR3 DNA sequence: TGCGCCAGCAGTTTCACTAGCGGGACCCACAATGAGCAGTTCTTC.